This entry features one T cell receptor beta chain sequence. Sequencing used immunoSEQ multiplex PCR; TCRdb keeps in-frame clones, though not all of them. The table records approximately 80,000 clones, more than 60% of them present only once. This sample is drawn from a study of radiotherapy plus CTLA-4 blockade in lung cancer. This CDR3 is built from 16 residues. CDR1 is MDHEN and CDR2 is SYDVKM in the germline V gene. V lost 6 bases and J lost 9; bases outside the gene matches: 15. The genes are TRBV28 and TRBJ2-1; 9 bases fit TRBD1. The sequencing here drew on peripheral blood, taken from a patient treated with radiotherapy plus ipilimumab. The origin of this receptor is a human donor with non-small cell lung cancer whose response to radiotherapy plus ipilimumab could not be evaluated. Some clones in this sample may be carry-over from other donors' samples. The CDR3 DNA reads TGTGCCAGCAGGGGGTATCCGGGACAGGGAAGGGGTGAGCAGTTCTTC. Residues: CASRGYPGQGRGEQFF.